This T cell receptor (beta chain) was identified during a study of blood T cell repertoires in COVID-19. The method was immunoSEQ multiplex PCR; TCRdb's version includes in-frame clones alone and lacks a portion of them. The sample carries a few hundred thousand clones, 70% to 90% recorded once. CDR3 length equals 15 residues. Germline-derived CDR1 and CDR2 are SQVTM and ANQGSEA. V lost 6 bases, J lost 2 bases, and 18 bases lay in between. V is TRBV29-1 and J is TRBJ2-3; TRBD2 might be the D (5 bases). This TCR derives from a woman aged 25 to 45 who had recovered from COVID-19. Material for sequencing was PBMCs or T cells enriched from blood (not recorded which). This CDR3 reads CSVAFGRDYTDTQYF. For the CDR3, the DNA is TGCAGCGTCGCTTTCGGCAGAGACTACACAGATACGCAGTATTTT.